A selection of T cell receptor beta chains follows, all from one sample in a study of blood T cell repertoires in COVID-19. The protocol was immunoSEQ multiplex PCR, while the TCRdb copy is restricted to in-frame clones and leaves out a portion. The sample lists under 350,000 clones, 70% to 90% occurring once. The specimen sequenced was PBMCs or T cells enriched from blood (not recorded which). The receptors here all came from a man aged 25-45 years who had recovered from COVID-19. Both conserved end residues are part of each CDR3. A D gene is named only where the DNA matches it firmly.

V	D	J	CDR3
TRBV5-4	.	TRBJ2-6	CASSPPQAGANVLTF
TRBV6-5	TRBD2	TRBJ2-5	CASSYAAGGRKTQYF
TRBV4-2	TRBD2	TRBJ2-1	CASSRTMSGDYNEQFF
TRBV9	.	TRBJ1-6	CASSPSGVMGSPLHF
TRBV12-3/TRBV12-4	.	TRBJ2-1	CGAPRDNEQFF
TRBV2	.	TRBJ1-6	CASSLQGLPYNSPLHF
TRBV15	TRBD2	TRBJ2-1	CATSRGGTSGSSYNEQFF
TRBV5-8	TRBD1	TRBJ2-2	CASSTRRQGGLAGELFF
TRBV9	.	TRBJ1-3	CASSVAGGSTGNTIYF
TRBV28	TRBD1	TRBJ1-2	CASSFGTGGANYGYTF
TRBV11-2	.	TRBJ1-3	CASSLVNSGNTIYF